Listed below are T cell receptor beta chains from one sample, sequenced in a study of OX40 agonist ivuxolimab in advanced cancers. Profiled with immunoSEQ multiplex PCR; TCRdb holds only in-frame clones, not every one. The data show around 44,000 clones, around 92% seen once. Sequencing used CD4+ or CD8+ T cells sorted from blood, obtained in a trial of the OX40 agonist ivuxolimab. The receptors were sampled from an adult with an advanced solid tumor such as melanoma, head and neck, liver or kidney cancer. Each CDR3 is given with its conserved first and last residue. Fields, in order: clone size, J gene, V gene, D gene, CDR3 DNA, CDR3 protein. A D gene is named only where the DNA matches it firmly. A row's size may be missing; if present it is once, few, many or a size class.

NA TRBJ2-1 TRBV5-4 NA TGTGCCAGCAGCTTGGAATCGGACAGAGCCTACAATGAGCAGTTCTTC CASSLESDRAYNEQFF
NA TRBJ2-5 TRBV14 NA TGTGCCAGCAGCCAGGGACTCACCCGGTTGGCCCAGTACTTC CASSQGLTRLAQYF
NA TRBJ2-1 TRBV9 NA TGTGCCAGCAGCGTAGGCCCGACGATAGGCAATGAGCAGTTCTTC CASSVGPTIGNEQFF
NA TRBJ2-5 TRBV7-2 TRBD2 TGTGCCAGCAGTGGGGGGGGACTAGCGAGCCAAGAGACCCAGTACTTC CASSGGGLASQETQYF
NA TRBJ2-1 TRBV11-3 NA TGTGCCAGCAGTCACACCGGGGACTACAATGAGCAGTTCTTC CASSHTGDYNEQFF
NA TRBJ1-1 TRBV11-2 NA TGTGCCAGCAGCTTAGGGGTGAACACTGAAGCTTTCTTT CASSLGVNTEAFF
NA TRBJ2-3 TRBV11-2 TRBD2 TGTGCCAGCAGTAGCGGGGGAACGCAGTATTTT CASSSGGTQYF
NA TRBJ2-7 TRBV4-1 TRBD1 TGCGCCAGCAGCCAGGGGACAGGGGGGACCTACGAGCAGTACTTC CASSQGTGGTYEQYF
NA TRBJ1-2 TRBV5-5 TRBD1 TGTGCCAGCAGCTCGGGACAGCACTCCTTCTATGGCTACACCTTC CASSSGQHSFYGYTF
NA TRBJ1-1 TRBV4-2 NA TGTGCCAGCAGCCAAGACCCACGGGGCGACACTGAAGCTTTCTTT CASSQDPRGDTEAFF
NA TRBJ2-7 TRBV4-1 NA TGCGCCAGCAGCCGACATTCTACCTACGAGCAGTACTTC CASSRHSTYEQYF
NA TRBJ1-3 TRBV11-3 NA TGTGCCAGCAGCTTAGAATACTCTGGAAACACCATATATTTT CASSLEYSGNTIYF
NA TRBJ2-5 TRBV29-1 NA TGCAGCGTTGAAGTCGGAAGGAGAGAGACCCAGTACTTC CSVEVGRRETQYF
NA TRBJ1-4 TRBV2 TRBD1 TGTGCCAGCAGGGGACAGACGTTCGTTGAAAAACTGTTTTTT CASRGQTFVEKLFF
NA TRBJ2-5 TRBV10-3 TRBD1 TGTGCCATCAATCGGGGACAGGGGGAAGAGACCCAGTACTTC CAINRGQGEETQYF
NA TRBJ2-7 TRBV20-1 NA TGCAGTGCTAGAGCGGGTTACGAGCAGTACTTC CSARAGYEQYF
NA TRBJ2-5 TRBV5-1 NA TGCGCCAGCAGCTTTGTAGGGTCAGGGACCCAGTACTTC CASSFVGSGTQYF
NA TRBJ1-2 TRBV5-6 NA TGTGCCAGCAGCTCCCCGACGGTCACACGGGGCTACACCTTC CASSSPTVTRGYTF
NA TRBJ1-1 TRBV5-1 TRBD1 TGCGCCAGCAGCCCAGGGGGCGGGGGCACTGAAGCTTTCTTT CASSPGGGGTEAFF
NA TRBJ2-5 TRBV7-8 TRBD2 TGTGCCAGCAGCTCCGGACTAGCGGGGGGGAGGCGGACCCAGTACTTC CASSSGLAGGRRTQYF
NA TRBJ1-1 TRBV5-1 NA TGCGCCAGCAGCCCAATGACAGCCTCGAACACTGAAGCTTTCTTT CASSPMTASNTEAFF
NA TRBJ1-4 TRBV5-1 NA TGCGCCAGCAGCGCCGGGACTGGGGGCGAAAAACTGTTTTTT CASSAGTGGEKLFF
NA TRBJ2-1 TRBV6-6 NA TGTGCCAGCAGTTATTCGGTCACGCAGTTCTTC CASSYSVTQFF
NA TRBJ1-2 TRBV15 NA TGTGCCACCAGCAGAGAGGCCAGGGGAGGGAGTGGCTACACCTTC CATSREARGGSGYTF
NA TRBJ1-5 TRBV6-1 NA TGTGCCAGCAGTGAACTTTGGCCCCAGCATTTT CASSELWPQHF
NA TRBJ2-7 TRBV5-1 TRBD2 TGCGCCAGCAGCGTCGGGGGGTCACAGGTGTACGAGCAGTACTTC CASSVGGSQVYEQYF
NA TRBJ2-7 TRBV2 TRBD1 TGTGCCAGCAGTGAAGGAGGGACAGGGGAGGGATACGAGCAGTACTTC CASSEGGTGEGYEQYF
NA TRBJ2-3 TRBV5-4 TRBD2 TGTGCCAGCAGCTTGGGCGGGGGGGACACAGATACGCAGTATTTT CASSLGGGDTDTQYF
once TRBJ2-3 TRBV5-6 TRBD2 TGTGCCAGCAGCGCCGTGGGTAGCGGGGGGGCAAGCACAGATACGCAGTATTTT CASSAVGSGGASTDTQYF
NA TRBJ1-3 TRBV4-1 TRBD1 TGCGCCAGCAGCCTTGGGGACAGGGGGGATGCTGGAAACACCATATATTTT CASSLGDRGDAGNTIYF
NA TRBJ1-1 TRBV5-6 NA TGTGCCAGCAGCACAACAGGGACCCGAGCGTTCTTT CASSTTGTRAFF
NA TRBJ1-6 TRBV9 NA TGTGCCAGCAGAGATAGGCCTTCACCCCTCCACTTT CASRDRPSPLHF
NA TRBJ2-2 TRBV5-8 TRBD2 TGTGCCAGCAGCTTGGCTAGCGGGGGCACCGGGGAGCTGTTTTTT CASSLASGGTGELFF